A single sample gave rise to the 7 T cell receptor beta chains below, sequenced in a study of blood T cells in healthy people across ages. Together with a sample-barcoded 5' primer, a J-beta primer mix was included in a second PCR lasting roughly 6 to 12 cycles. One entry per CDR3 protein results from TCRdb running MiXCR on the 5' RACE reads. The sample shows hundreds of thousands of distinct CDR3 sequences, 22% of them seen only once. Sequencing input: blood. Every receptor here comes from a man in his 70s in good health.

This clonotype was observed a handful of times. The gene calls are TRBV4-1 and TRBJ1-4, with TRBD1 identical over 7 bases. The V gene's germline CDR1 is MGHRA and CDR2 YSYEKL. V gave up 4 bases and J gave up 6 bases; unmatched junction bases: 8. This CDR3 region has 15 residues. CDR3 sequence: CASSPGQAADEKLFF. CDR3 bases: TGCGCCAGCAGCCCAGGACAGGCGGCTGATGAAAAACTGTTTTTT.

The chain couples TRBV27 to TRBJ2-3; possibly TRBD1 or TRBD2 for D (5 bases each). With 5 bases removed from V and 4 bases from J, the gap between germline ends came to 13 bases. This CDR3 region has 14 residues. Germline V lookup: CDR1 MNHEY, CDR2 SMNVEV (reference sequence). Here the CDR3 reads CASSPLQEADTQYF. The CDR3 region has the DNA TGTGCCAGCAGTCCGCTACAGGAGGCAGATACGCAGTATTTT.

This clonotype came up a few times. CDR3 DNA: TGCGCCAGCAGCGAAGGGACAGCCTCTGGAAACACCATATATTTT. Amino acids: CASSEGTASGNTIYF. V usage is TRBV5-1 and J usage is TRBJ1-3, with 7 bases lining up with TRBD1. Germline V gene data show CDR1 as SGHRS and CDR2 as YFSETQ. The trim removed 4 bases at V and 0 bases at J, leaving 4 bases unmatched. The CDR3 is 15 amino acids.

This clonotype came up once. This chain joins TRBV18 and TRBJ1-1; 7 bases align to TRBD1. The germline V gene has CDR1 KGHSH and CDR2 LQKENI. The CDR3 covers 14 residues. J gave up 4 bases and V 5 bases, and 7 bases lay outside the gene matches. The CDR3 loop reads CASSSQQGSTEAFF. Written as DNA, the CDR3 is TGTGCCAGCTCATCCCAACAGGGGAGCACTGAAGCTTTCTTT.

The gene calls are TRBV6-6 and TRBJ2-7; maybe TRBD1 (6 bases). CDR3 length: 12 residues. Germline lookup yields CDR1 MNHNY and CDR2 SVGAGI (reference sequence). The CDR3 loop is CASSQGGYEQSV. As DNA, the CDR3 is TGTGCCAGCAGCCAAGGGGGTTACGAGCAGTCCGTC.

This clonotype was counted a few times. The chain carries TRBV9 and TRBJ2-5; perhaps TRBD2 as D (5 bases). The CDR3 spans 15 residues. The ends were cut back, 3 bases at V and 5 bases at J, with 17 bases in the middle. Germline values: CDR1 SGDLS, CDR2 YYNGEE. CDR3: CASSGSGEFSETQYF. In DNA, the CDR3 is TGTGCCAGCAGCGGCAGCGGAGAGTTCAGTGAGACCCAGTACTTC.

This chain links TRBV5-1 with TRBJ1-2; D ambiguous. Per germline, CDR1 SGHRS and CDR2 YFSETQ. The V gene lost 4 bases and the J gene lost 6 bases, with 22 bases spanning the gap. This CDR3 has 16 residues. CDR3 sequence (DNA): TGCGCCAGCAGCCCGTCGCCGGCAGCCGGACGGAATGGCTACACCTTC. Protein: CASSPSPAAGRNGYTF.